This T cell receptor beta chain came from a study of blood T cell repertoires in COVID-19. Study-level information: COVID-19 samples collected from the United States, Italy and Spain covered acute and convalescent phases. PBMCs, B-cell-depleted T cells, or T cells were the source of the cDNA or gDNA that made up the material.

V shed 1 base, J shed 2 bases, and the junction held 6 bases outside the gene matches. This CDR3 contains 16 residues. Germline CDR1 LGHNA, CDR2 YSLEER. Source study methods: Estimation of nucleated cell counts was performed using reference gene primer amplification. Clones were sequenced by immunoSEQ multiplex PCR, and TCRdb holds only the in-frame ones, with some missing. The V and J calls and clone size were taken over from that table, and D and trimming were inferred from the DNA. The sample carries 90,000 to 130,000 clones, about 89% recorded once. This TCR was recovered from a man aged 40-50 years with acute or convalescent COVID-19. Input material: peripheral blood. V is TRBV4-3 and J is TRBJ2-5, with 8 bases identical to TRBD2. CDR3: CASSQAFSGGQETQYF. CDR3 nucleotide sequence: TGCGCCAGCAGCCAAGCGTTCAGCGGGGGACAAGAGACCCAGTACTTC.